The present TCR beta chain was sequenced within a study of CD8 T cells in ankylosing spondylitis. General observations from the study: According to the report, clones linked to the disease were significantly enriched in matched synovial fluid samples taken from ankylosing spondylitis patients. Seven to nine highly homologous variants formed a TCR beta motif that appeared characteristic of ankylosing spondylitis blood.

This clonotype showed up many times. Its antigen is undetermined. Quantitative 5'-RACE with molecular barcodes generated TCR beta libraries. Each CDR3 protein is one row after TCRdb ran MiXCR on the 5' RACE reads. The sample yields 250,000 to 400,000 distinct CDR3 sequences, around 10% seen once. In germline, CDR1 is SGHRS, CDR2 YFSETQ. The CDR3 loop spans 15 amino acids. The germline V and J ends were trimmed by 7 bases and 4 bases, with 20 bases remaining between them. V is TRBV5-1 and J is TRBJ1-1; D is ambiguous. The sample was blood, either unsorted or a sorted T cell fraction (not recorded which). The clonotype comes from a female donor with ankylosing spondylitis or in good health (not recorded which). CDR3 nucleotide sequence: TGCGCCAGCCACCAAACCGAGGTCCGGGGCACTGAAGCTTTCTTT. Its protein is CASHQTEVRGTEAFF.